This record concerns one T cell receptor beta chain sequence. Only in-frame clones appear in the TCRdb table, and some are missing; sequencing was by immunoSEQ multiplex PCR. The data contain roughly 250,000 clones, 80% to 85% of them singletons. This sample was included in a study of Tregs in tolerant kidney transplant recipients. The V gene's germline CDR1 is MNHEY and CDR2 SVGAGI. Trimming pared 0 bases from V and 2 bases from J, leaving 9 bases between. This CDR3 is built from 15 residues. This chain connects TRBV6-5 to TRBJ2-3; no firm D call. The material sequenced was CD4+ T cells from blood. The TCR was taken from a human donor in good health. The CDR3 DNA reads TGTGCCAGCAGTTACTCTATGGCGGCCACAGATACGCAGTATTTT. Translating gives CASSYSMAATDTQYF.